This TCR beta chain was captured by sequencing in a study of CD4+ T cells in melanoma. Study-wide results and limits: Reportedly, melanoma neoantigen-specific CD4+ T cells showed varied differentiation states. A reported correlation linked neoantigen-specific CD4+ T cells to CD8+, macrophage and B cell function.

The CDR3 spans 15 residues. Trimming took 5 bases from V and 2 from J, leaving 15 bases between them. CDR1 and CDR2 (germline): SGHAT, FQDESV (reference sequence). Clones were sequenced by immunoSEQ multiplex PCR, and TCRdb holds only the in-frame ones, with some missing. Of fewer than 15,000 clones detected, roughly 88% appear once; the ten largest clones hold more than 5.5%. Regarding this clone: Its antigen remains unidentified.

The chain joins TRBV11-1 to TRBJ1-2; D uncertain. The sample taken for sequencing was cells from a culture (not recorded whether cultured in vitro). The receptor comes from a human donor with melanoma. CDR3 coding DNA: TGTGCCAGCAGCATGTTGGGCGCCGGGAACTATGGCTACACCTTC. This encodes CASSMLGAGNYGYTF.